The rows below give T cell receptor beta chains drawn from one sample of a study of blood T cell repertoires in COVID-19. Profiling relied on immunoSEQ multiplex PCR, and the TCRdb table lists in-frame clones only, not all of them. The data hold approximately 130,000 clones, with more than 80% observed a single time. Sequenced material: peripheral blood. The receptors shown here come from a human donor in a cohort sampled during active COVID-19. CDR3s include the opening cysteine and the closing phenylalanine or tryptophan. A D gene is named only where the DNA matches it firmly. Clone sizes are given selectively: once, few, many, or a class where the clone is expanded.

CDR3 protein: CSVGQGIGYTF
CDR3 DNA: TGCAGCGTCGGACAGGGGATTGGCTACACCTTC
clone size: -
V gene: TRBV29-1
J gene: TRBJ1-2
D gene: TRBD1

CDR3 protein: CASAEGTGGNQPQHF
CDR3 DNA: TGTGCCAGCGCCGAGGGGACAGGAGGCAATCAGCCCCAGCATTTT
clone size: -
V gene: TRBV7-9
J gene: TRBJ1-5
D gene: TRBD1

CDR3 protein: CASSLDLYNEQFF
CDR3 DNA: TGTGCCAGCAGTTTAGACTTATACAATGAGCAGTTCTTC
clone size: -
V gene: TRBV27
J gene: TRBJ2-1
D gene: -

CDR3 protein: CASSLSDGQGRNEQFF
CDR3 DNA: TGCGCCAGCAGCCTAAGCGATGGACAGGGAAGGAATGAGCAGTTCTTC
clone size: -
V gene: TRBV4-1
J gene: TRBJ2-1
D gene: TRBD1

CDR3 protein: CASSPRGRNQETQYF
CDR3 DNA: TGTGCCAGCAGTCCCCGGGGGAGAAACCAAGAGACCCAGTACTTC
clone size: -
V gene: TRBV6-5
J gene: TRBJ2-5
D gene: -

CDR3 protein: CASSSPRLATGELFF
CDR3 DNA: TGTGCCAGCAGCTCGCCGAGACTAGCGACCGGGGAGCTGTTTTTT
clone size: few
V gene: TRBV11-2
J gene: TRBJ2-2
D gene: TRBD2

CDR3 protein: CASSLLSEQFF
CDR3 DNA: TGTGCCAGCAGTTTACTCAGTGAGCAGTTCTTC
clone size: -
V gene: TRBV12-3/TRBV12-4
J gene: TRBJ2-1
D gene: -

CDR3 protein: CASRSPTGTGQGGQYF
CDR3 DNA: TGTGCCAGCAGGTCACCTACCGGGACAGGCCAGGGGGGTCAGTACTTC
clone size: -
V gene: TRBV6-6
J gene: TRBJ2-4
D gene: TRBD1

CDR3 protein: CATAPAGGPKETQYF
CDR3 DNA: TGTGCCACCGCCCCGGCGGGAGGGCCGAAGGAGACCCAGTACTTC
clone size: -
V gene: TRBV24-1
J gene: TRBJ2-5
D gene: TRBD2

CDR3 protein: CASSYRAATGNGYTF
CDR3 DNA: TGTGCCAGCAGTTACCGAGCCGCGACGGGGAATGGCTACACCTTC
clone size: -
V gene: TRBV6-2/TRBV6-3
J gene: TRBJ1-2
D gene: -

CDR3 protein: CASSLTSGQETQYF
CDR3 DNA: TGTGCCAGCAGTCTGACTAGCGGGCAAGAGACCCAGTACTTC
clone size: -
V gene: TRBV6-5
J gene: TRBJ2-5
D gene: TRBD2

CDR3 protein: CASSQDSARGGKGTQYF
CDR3 DNA: TGCGCCAGCAGCCAAGATTCGGCGCGGGGTGGGAAGGGGACCCAGTACTTC
clone size: -
V gene: TRBV4-3
J gene: TRBJ2-5
D gene: -

CDR3 protein: CASSSGGGSSSYNEQFF
CDR3 DNA: TGTGCCAGCAGCTCGGGGGGGGGATCTAGCTCCTACAATGAGCAGTTCTTC
clone size: -
V gene: TRBV7-6
J gene: TRBJ2-1
D gene: TRBD2

CDR3 protein: CASSEGRREDYEQYF
CDR3 DNA: TGTGCCAGCAGTGAAGGTCGCAGGGAGGACTACGAGCAGTACTTC
clone size: -
V gene: TRBV6-1
J gene: TRBJ2-7
D gene: -

CDR3 protein: CASSYSRKSGSRQPQHF
CDR3 DNA: TGTGCCAGCAGTTACTCGAGGAAGTCAGGGTCCAGGCAGCCCCAGCATTTT
clone size: -
V gene: TRBV6-2/TRBV6-3
J gene: TRBJ1-5
D gene: -

CDR3 protein: CASSLEAGGHEQYF
CDR3 DNA: TGCGCCAGCAGCTTGGAAGCGGGGGGACACGAGCAGTACTTC
clone size: -
V gene: TRBV5-1
J gene: TRBJ2-7
D gene: TRBD2

CDR3 protein: CASSLDTGLGGYTF
CDR3 DNA: TGTGCCAGCAGCTTGGACACAGGGCTCGGTGGCTACACCTTC
clone size: -
V gene: TRBV5-8
J gene: TRBJ1-2
D gene: -